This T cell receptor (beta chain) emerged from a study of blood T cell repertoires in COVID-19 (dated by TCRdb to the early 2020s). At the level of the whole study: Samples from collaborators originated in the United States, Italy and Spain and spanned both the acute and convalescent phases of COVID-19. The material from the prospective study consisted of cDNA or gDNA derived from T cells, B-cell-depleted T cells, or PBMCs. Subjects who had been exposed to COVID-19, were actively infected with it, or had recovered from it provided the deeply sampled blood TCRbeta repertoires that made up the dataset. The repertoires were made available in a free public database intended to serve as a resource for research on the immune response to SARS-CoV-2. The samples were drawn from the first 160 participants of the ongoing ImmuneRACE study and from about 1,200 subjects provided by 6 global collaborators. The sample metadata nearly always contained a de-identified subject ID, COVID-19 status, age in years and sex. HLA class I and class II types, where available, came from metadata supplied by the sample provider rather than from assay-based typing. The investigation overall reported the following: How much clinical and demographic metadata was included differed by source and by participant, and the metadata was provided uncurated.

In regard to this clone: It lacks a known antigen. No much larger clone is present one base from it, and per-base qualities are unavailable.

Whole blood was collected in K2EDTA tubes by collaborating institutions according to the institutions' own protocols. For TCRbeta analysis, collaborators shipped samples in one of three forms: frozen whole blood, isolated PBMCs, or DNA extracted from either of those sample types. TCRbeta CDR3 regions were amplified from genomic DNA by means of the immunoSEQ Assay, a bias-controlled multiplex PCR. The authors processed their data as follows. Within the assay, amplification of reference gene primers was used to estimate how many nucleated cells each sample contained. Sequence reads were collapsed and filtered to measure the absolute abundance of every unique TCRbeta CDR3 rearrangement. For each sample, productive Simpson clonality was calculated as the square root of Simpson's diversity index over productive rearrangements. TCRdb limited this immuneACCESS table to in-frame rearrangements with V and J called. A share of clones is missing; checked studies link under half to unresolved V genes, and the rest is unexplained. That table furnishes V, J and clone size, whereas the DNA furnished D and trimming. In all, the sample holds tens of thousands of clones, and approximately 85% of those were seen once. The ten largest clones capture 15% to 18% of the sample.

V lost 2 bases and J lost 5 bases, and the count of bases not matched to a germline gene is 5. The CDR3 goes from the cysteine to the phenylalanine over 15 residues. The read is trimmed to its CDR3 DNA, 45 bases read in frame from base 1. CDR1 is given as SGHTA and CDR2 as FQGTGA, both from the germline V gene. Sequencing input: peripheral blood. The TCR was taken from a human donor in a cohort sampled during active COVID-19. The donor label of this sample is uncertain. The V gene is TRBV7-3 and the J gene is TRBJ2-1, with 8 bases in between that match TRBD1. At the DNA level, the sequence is TGTGCCAGCAGCTTACAGGGGGCGCTAAACAATGAGCAGTTCTTC. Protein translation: CASSLQGALNNEQFF.